The 5 T cell receptor beta chains given below trace back to one sample, sequenced in a study of cytomegalovirus exposure and HLA in healthy donors. Amplification used 60 Vbeta primers and 13 Jbeta primers. Method: immunoSEQ multiplex PCR; TCRdb's copy keeps in-frame clones and lacks some. The sample includes under 150,000 clones, 70% to 85% seen only once; the top ten take 2.5%. The specimen sequenced was PBMCs. The receptors shown here come from a male donor in good health and CMV-seronegative.

The chain recombines TRBV27 with TRBJ1-6; no clear D gene. The germline V and J ends were trimmed by 8 bases and 5 bases, with 13 bases remaining between them. The germline V gene has CDR1 MNHEY and CDR2 SMNVEV (reference sequence). CDR3 length: 14 amino acids. The CDR3 sequence: CASASWAHNSPLHF. Written as DNA, the CDR3 is TGTGCCAGCGCTTCATGGGCCCATAATTCACCCCTCCACTTT.

This clone was seen a handful of times. The chain combines TRBV10-3 with TRBJ2-1; 9 bases agree with TRBD2. With V trimmed by 3 bases and J by 1 base, 7 bases remained unmatched. Germline V CDR1 and CDR2: ENHRY, SYGVKD. The CDR3 spans 17 residues. CDR3 coding DNA: TGTGCCATCAGTGATCGAGGGCGGGAGGGTTCCTACAATGAGCAGTTCTTC. Its protein product is CAISDRGREGSYNEQFF.

The genes are TRBV4-1 and TRBJ1-6; D perhaps matches TRBD1 (5 bases). Trimming shortened V by 3 bases and J by 3 bases, and 9 bases separated the two germline ends. In germline, CDR1 is MGHRA, CDR2 YSYEKL. CDR3 length: 15 residues. Here the CDR3 reads CASSQGGLYNSPLHF. CDR3 sequence (DNA): TGCGCCAGCAGCCAGGGGGGACTCTATAATTCACCCCTCCACTTT.

V usage is TRBV9 and J usage is TRBJ1-1; D unresolved. The V end lost 0 bases, the J end lost 6 bases, and 15 bases lay between the germline ends. CDR3 length equals 15 residues. In germline, CDR1 is SGDLS, CDR2 YYNGEE. The CDR3 protein is CASSVGGDVGSEAFF. DNA of the CDR3: TGTGCCAGCAGCGTAGGGGGAGACGTAGGGTCTGAAGCTTTCTTT. The whole variable domain, filled in from reference TRBV9 and TRBJ1-1, reads DSGVTQTPKHLITATGQRVTLRCSPRSGDLSVYWYQQSLDQGLQFLIQYYNGEERAKGNILERFSAQQFPDLHSELNLSSLELGDSALYFCASSVGGDVGSEAFFGQGTRLTVV.

The chain uses TRBV2 and TRBJ2-5; weak D call: TRBD2 (6 bases). From germline, CDR1 is SNHLY and CDR2 FYNNEI. V lost 4 bases and J lost 5, with 14 bases in between. The CDR3 extends over 14 amino acids. CDR3 sequence reads: CASSGGDLGETQYF. CDR3 DNA: TGTGCCAGCAGTGGCGGGGATCTGGGGGAGACCCAGTACTTC.